A single sample is the source of the 21 T cell receptor beta chains below, sequenced in a study of cytomegalovirus exposure and HLA in healthy donors. Primers included in the PCR were 60 Vbeta and 13 Jbeta primers. Assay used: immunoSEQ multiplex PCR; TCRdb lists only in-frame clones, some missing. The sample includes over 100,000 clones, over 80% of them seen just once. Material for sequencing was PBMCs. Receptor source: a man aged 25 to 45 in good health and CMV-seronegative.

This chain joins TRBV25-1 and TRBJ1-5; D may be TRBD1 (5 bases). CDR1 is MGHDK and CDR2 is SYGVNS in the germline V gene. The length of the CDR3 is 13 residues. With 5 bases removed from V and 6 bases from J, the gap between germline ends came to 11 bases. The CDR3, as DNA: TGTGCCAGCAGTCCAGGGATTGGTCAGCCCCAGCATTTT. Its translation is CASSPGIGQPQHF.

The V gene is TRBV18, the J gene TRBJ1-1; D might be TRBD1 (5 bases). V was trimmed by 3 bases and J by 0 bases, leaving 17 bases between them. CDR1 and CDR2 from the germline V gene are KGHSH and LQKENI. The CDR3 extends over 17 amino acids. The CDR3 coding sequence is TGTGCCAGCTCACCGTCGGCGGGGGGAGCGATGAACACTGAAGCTTTCTTT. It yields the protein CASSPSAGGAMNTEAFF.

This rearrangement joins TRBV28 to TRBJ2-2; a weak D match, TRBD1 (5 bases). V was clipped by 7 bases and J by 1 base, with 10 bases between them. This CDR3 spans 14 amino acids. Germline CDR1 reads MDHEN; CDR2 reads SYDVKM. CDR3 nucleotides: TGTGCCAGCACCGCAACAGGGAACACCGGGGAGCTGTTTTTT. Its translation is CASTATGNTGELFF.

The V gene is TRBV10-3, the J gene TRBJ1-2; 7 bases are a match to TRBD1. The germline V gene encodes CDR1 ENHRY and CDR2 SYGVKD. The CDR3 sequence is 13 residues long. With 0 bases clipped from V and 9 bases from J, the junction kept 4 bases outside the gene matches. For the CDR3, the DNA is TGTGCCATCAGTGAGTCGGGGACAGAACGCTACACCTTC. This encodes CAISESGTERYTF.

As for this clone: A read error may account for a junction end that differs from germline. The V and J genes are TRBV7-9 and TRBJ2-7; TRBD2 matches 7 bases. CDR3 length: 13 amino acids. The germline gives CDR1 SEHNR, CDR2 FQNEAQ (reference sequence). CDR3 sequence: CSSSLMGGEEQYF. As DNA, the CDR3 is TGTTCCAGCAGCTTAATGGGAGGGGAGGAGCAGTACTTC.

The V and J genes are TRBV2 and TRBJ1-1; D gene uncertain. Trimming left V 3 bases short and J 5 bases short, with 22 bases between. This CDR3 is 17 amino acids long. From germline, CDR1 is SNHLY and CDR2 FYNNEI. CDR3 loop: CASSDVTGLRRWTEAFF. Written as DNA, the CDR3 is TGTGCCAGCAGTGATGTTACGGGGTTGCGGAGGTGGACTGAAGCTTTCTTT.

The rearrangement links TRBV9 to TRBJ2-3, with 8 bases that match TRBD1. V dropped 4 bases and J dropped 3; count of bases not matched to a gene: 7. Germline-derived CDR1 and CDR2 are SGDLS and YYNGEE. The CDR3 spans 15 residues. The CDR3 nucleotides are TGTGCCAGCAGCTTCGGACAGGGTTTAACAGATACGCAGTATTTT. This gives the protein CASSFGQGLTDTQYF.

The chain joins TRBV9 to TRBJ1-3; D gene uncertain. The CDR3 runs 17 residues. The ends were cut back, 0 bases at V and 2 bases at J, with 15 bases in the middle. Germline CDR1 and CDR2: SGDLS and YYNGEE. In DNA form, the CDR3 reads TGTGCCAGCAGCGTAGCCCTTGGCAACCATCCTGGAAACACCATATATTTT. It translates to CASSVALGNHPGNTIYF.

The genes are TRBV5-1 and TRBJ2-1, with TRBD2 matching over 7 bases. With 4 bases clipped from V and 3 bases from J, the junction kept 10 bases outside the gene matches. The CDR3 loop spans 16 amino acids. Germline V CDR1 and CDR2: SGHRS, YFSETQ. CDR3 amino acids: CASSNGLVVDYNEQFF. CDR3 DNA: TGCGCCAGCAGCAACGGACTAGTGGTGGACTACAATGAGCAGTTCTTC.

The gene calls are TRBV28 and TRBJ1-1, with a tentative D call TRBD1 (5 bases). The CDR3 runs to 13 residues. Trimming left V 5 bases short and J 5 bases short, with 12 bases between. Germline V CDR1 and CDR2: MDHEN, SYDVKM. CDR3 nucleotide sequence: TGTGCCAGCAGTCAATCGGGGGAAACTGAAGCTTTCTTT. Its translation: CASSQSGETEAFF.

This clone showed up just once. At one end, the junction sequence differs from germline, possibly due to a read error. This chain joins TRBV5-1 and TRBJ2-6, with 7 bases identical to TRBD1. The length of the CDR3 is 15 residues. Germline CDR1 is SGHRS and CDR2 is YFSETQ. The CDR3: CASSAGTAGANGLTF. CDR3 DNA sequence: TGCGCCAGCAGCGCCGGGACAGCTGGGGCCAACGGCCTGACTTTC.

The rearrangement uses TRBV11-2 and TRBJ2-2; 8 positions agree with TRBD2. The CDR3 has 16 amino acids. CDR1 SGHAT and CDR2 FQNNGV come from the germline V gene. Trimming cost V 1 base and J 4 bases; bases outside gene matches: 5. The CDR3 sequence is CASSLAGGLLTGELFF. CDR3 coding DNA: TGTGCCAGCAGCTTAGCGGGGGGGCTCCTCACCGGGGAGCTGTTTTTT.

The chain employs TRBV4-1 and TRBJ2-1; D is uncertain. This CDR3 comprises 13 residues. V lost 1 base to trimming and J lost 3 bases, with 4 bases between them. Germline V gives CDR1 MGHRA, CDR2 YSYEKL. The CDR3 DNA follows: TGCGCCAGCAGCCAAGCCCTCTACAATGAGCAGTTCTTC. This gives the protein CASSQALYNEQFF.

This chain links TRBV5-1 with TRBJ2-1, with a tentative D call TRBD1 (5 bases). Germline lookup yields CDR1 SGHRS and CDR2 YFSETQ. The CDR3 loop spans 15 amino acids. Between the trimmed V and J ends, which lost 2 bases and 3 bases, there was a span of 12 bases. The CDR3 here is CASSLDDRDYNEQFF. The CDR3 region has the DNA TGCGCCAGCAGCTTAGACGACAGAGACTACAATGAGCAGTTCTTC.

J is TRBJ1-5 and V is TRBV27; D not resolved. Germline V gives CDR1 MNHEY, CDR2 SMNVEV (reference sequence). Trimming cost V 0 bases and J 9 bases, with 15 bases left between them. The CDR3 is 15 amino acids. CDR3 loop: CASSLSGKGSWPQHF. The CDR3 nucleotides read TGTGCCAGCAGTTTATCCGGAAAAGGGAGTTGGCCCCAGCATTTT.

The V call is TRBV19, the J call TRBJ1-2; 9 nucleotides line up with TRBD1. The CDR3 consists of 15 residues. With V trimmed by 5 bases and J by 3 bases, 7 bases remained unmatched. Germline V gene sequence: CDR1 LNHDA, CDR2 SQIVND (reference sequence). The CDR3 coding sequence is TGTGCCAGTAGTTCCCCACGGGACAGGGACTATGGCTACACCTTC. As protein: CASSSPRDRDYGYTF.

The CDR3 bases are TGTGCCAGCGGTATACAGGGTTCCTATGGCTACACCTTC. Its protein is CASGIQGSYGYTF. This chain uses TRBV27 with TRBJ1-2, with D maybe TRBD1 (6 bases). The CDR3 spans 13 residues. Germline assignment: CDR1 MNHEY and CDR2 SMNVEV (reference sequence). The V end was cut by 8 bases, the J end by 4 bases, with 14 bases between.

This chain's CDR3 is CASSSGQAFEAFF. CDR3 sequence (DNA): TGTGCCAGCAGCTCGGGACAGGCGTTCGAAGCTTTCTTT. V and J are TRBV7-9 and TRBJ1-1, with 8 bases fitting TRBD1. The CDR3 loop spans 13 amino acids. Per germline, CDR1 SEHNR and CDR2 FQNEAQ (reference sequence). Trimming at V came to 4 bases and at J to 8 bases, leaving 6 bases not matched to a gene.

The V gene is TRBV5-1, the J gene TRBJ1-5; no definite D call. Trimming left V 3 bases short and J 7 bases short, with 23 bases between. The CDR3 sequence is 17 residues long. The germline V gene has CDR1 SGHRS and CDR2 YFSETQ. CDR3 DNA: TGCGCCAGCAGCTCCTATGACCCAATGGGTCAGCGGCAGCCCCAGCATTTT. Its translation is CASSSYDPMGQRQPQHF.

The rearrangement links TRBV9 to TRBJ2-3, with 7 bases that match TRBD1. The junction had 8 bases not matched to a gene; V was cut back by 4 bases and J by 9 bases. Germline V gives CDR1 SGDLS, CDR2 YYNGEE. This CDR3 spans 13 amino acids. The chain's CDR3 is CASSSLGTATQYF. The CDR3 DNA reads TGTGCCAGCAGCTCACTCGGGACAGCAACGCAGTATTTT.

The J gene is TRBJ2-2, the V gene TRBV11-3; perhaps TRBD2 as D (6 bases). Germline V gives CDR1 SGHNT, CDR2 YENEEA. Trimming stripped 1 base from V and 1 base from J, with 16 bases between. CDR3 length: 18 residues. This CDR3 reads CASSLATGVSVNTGELFF. The CDR3 DNA reads as TGTGCCAGCAGCTTAGCGACGGGGGTGTCAGTGAACACCGGGGAGCTGTTTTTT.